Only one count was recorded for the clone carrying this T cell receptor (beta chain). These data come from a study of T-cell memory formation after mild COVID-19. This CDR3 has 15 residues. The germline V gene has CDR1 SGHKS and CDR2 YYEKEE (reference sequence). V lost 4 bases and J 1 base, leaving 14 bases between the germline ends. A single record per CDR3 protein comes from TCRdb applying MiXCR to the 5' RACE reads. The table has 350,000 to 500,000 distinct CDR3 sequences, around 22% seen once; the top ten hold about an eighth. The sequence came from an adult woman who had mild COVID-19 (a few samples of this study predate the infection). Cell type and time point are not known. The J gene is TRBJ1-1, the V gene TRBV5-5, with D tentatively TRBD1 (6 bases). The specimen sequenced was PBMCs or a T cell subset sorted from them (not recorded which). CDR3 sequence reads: CASSPRTVGNTEAFF. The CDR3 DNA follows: TGTGCCAGCAGCCCTAGGACAGTGGGGAACACTGAAGCTTTCTTT.